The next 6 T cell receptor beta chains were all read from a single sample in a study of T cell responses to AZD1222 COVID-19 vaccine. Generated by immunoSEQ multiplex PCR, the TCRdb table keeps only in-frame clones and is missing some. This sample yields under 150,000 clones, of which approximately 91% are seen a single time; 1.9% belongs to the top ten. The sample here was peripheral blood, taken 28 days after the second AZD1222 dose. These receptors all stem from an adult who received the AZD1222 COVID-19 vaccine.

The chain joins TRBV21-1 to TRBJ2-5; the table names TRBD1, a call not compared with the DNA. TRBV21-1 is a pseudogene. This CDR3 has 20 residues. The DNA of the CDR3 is TGTGCCAGCAGTGTACCTCCGACGGACAGGGAGGGACTGCCACAAGAGACCCAGTACTTC. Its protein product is CASSVPPTDREGLPQETQYF.

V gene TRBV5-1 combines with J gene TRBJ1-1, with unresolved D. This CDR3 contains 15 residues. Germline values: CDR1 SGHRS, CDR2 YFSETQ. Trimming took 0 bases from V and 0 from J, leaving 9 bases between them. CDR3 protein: CASSLVPLLNTEAFF. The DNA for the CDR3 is TGCGCCAGCAGCTTGGTTCCGTTATTGAACACTGAAGCTTTCTTT.

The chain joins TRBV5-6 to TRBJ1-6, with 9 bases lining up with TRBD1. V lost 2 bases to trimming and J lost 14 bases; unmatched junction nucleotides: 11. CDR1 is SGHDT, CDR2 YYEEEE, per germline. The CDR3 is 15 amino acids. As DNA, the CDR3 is TGTGCCAGCAGCTTTACCGGGACAGGGAAGTCGGCCCTCCACTTT. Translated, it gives CASSFTGTGKSALHF.

CDR3 in amino acids: CASSPRQGNQPQHF. The CDR3 DNA follows: TGTGCCAGCAGCCCCCGACAGGGCAATCAGCCCCAGCATTTT. The J gene is TRBJ1-5, the V gene TRBV7-2; possible D gene TRBD1, 6 bases. The CDR3 runs 14 residues. Trimming left V 5 bases short and J 2 bases short, with 10 bases between. The V gene's germline CDR1 is SGHTA and CDR2 FQGNSA.

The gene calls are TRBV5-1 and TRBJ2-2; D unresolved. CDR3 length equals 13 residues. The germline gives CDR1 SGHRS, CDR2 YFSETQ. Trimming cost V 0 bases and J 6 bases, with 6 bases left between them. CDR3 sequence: CASSLDRAGELFF. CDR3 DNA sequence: TGCGCCAGCAGCTTGGATCGGGCCGGGGAGCTGTTTTTT.

The CDR3 loop is CASSWGTGELDTQYF. CDR3 in DNA: TGTGCCAGCAGTTGGGGGACAGGGGAGCTAGATACGCAGTATTTT. This sequence joins TRBV6-5 and TRBJ2-3; TRBD1 matches at 10 bases. Losses at the gene ends were 4 bases for V and 5 bases for J; bases not matched to a gene: 6. Per germline, CDR1 MNHEY and CDR2 SVGAGI. The CDR3 sequence is 15 residues long.